The subject of this entry is one T cell receptor beta chain. Here immunoSEQ multiplex PCR was the method, and the copy in TCRdb shows in-frame clones only, minus some. The top ten hold 2.5% to 3.5% of the sample, which has hundreds of thousands of clones, 89% seen once. Germline CDR1 MNHEY, CDR2 SVGAGI. With 6 bases clipped from V and 0 bases from J, the junction kept 2 bases outside the gene matches. CDR3 length: 15 amino acids. This record belongs to a study of blood T cell repertoires in COVID-19. V usage is TRBV6-5 and J usage is TRBJ2-1; 10 nucleotides match TRBD1. Input material: peripheral blood. The TCR originated in a woman aged 30 to 39 with COVID-19, enrolled during active disease. CDR3 amino acids: CASSGDRGSYNEQFF. CDR3 DNA: TGTGCCAGCAGCGGGGACAGGGGCTCCTACAATGAGCAGTTCTTC.